These 29 T cell receptor beta chains were sequenced from one sample in a study of cytomegalovirus exposure and HLA in healthy donors. Primers included in the PCR were 60 Vbeta and 13 Jbeta primers. Sequenced by immunoSEQ multiplex PCR; TCRdb stores in-frame clones only, minus some. The repertoire holds about 160,000 clones, with around 88% as singletons. The sequenced sample was PBMCs. The receptors derive from a woman aged 18-35 years in good health and CMV-seronegative.

V gene TRBV19 combines with J gene TRBJ2-3, with 7 bases identical to TRBD2. Germline V gives CDR1 LNHDA, CDR2 SQIVND (reference sequence). V gave up 6 bases and J gave up 0 bases; unmatched junction bases: 3. This CDR3 spans 14 amino acids. The CDR3 here is CASRSGESTDTQYF. CDR3 in DNA: TGTGCCAGTAGGAGCGGGGAAAGCACAGATACGCAGTATTTT.

The chain has TRBV29-1 and TRBJ1-2; tentatively, D is TRBD1 (5 bases). Germline lookup yields CDR1 SQVTM and CDR2 ANQGSEA. The CDR3 is made up of 14 amino acids. V was cut by 5 bases and J by 6 bases, with 19 bases left in between. CDR3 region: CSVYRWGPRDGYTF. The CDR3, as DNA: TGCAGCGTTTACCGGTGGGGCCCCCGTGATGGCTACACCTTC.

This clone was found once. The gene calls are TRBV19 and TRBJ1-5; 9 nucleotides match TRBD1. The CDR3 runs to 15 residues. Germline CDR1 and CDR2: LNHDA and SQIVND (reference sequence). V was pared by 5 bases and J by 7 bases, with 9 bases of the junction left unmatched. CDR3 residues: CASSVGTGWTQPQHF. The CDR3 DNA reads as TGTGCCAGTAGTGTAGGGACAGGGTGGACCCAGCCCCAGCATTTT.

This chain joins TRBV30 and TRBJ2-7; 7 positions agree with TRBD2. Unmatched junction bases numbered 9, after V lost 0 bases and J lost 10 bases. This CDR3 is built from 13 residues. The germline V gene encodes CDR1 GTSNPN and CDR2 SVGIG (reference sequence). The CDR3 protein is CAWSVLGGGLQYF. The CDR3 DNA is TGTGCCTGGAGTGTACTTGGCGGGGGACTTCAGTACTTC.

The J gene is TRBJ2-7, the V gene TRBV7-8; TRBD2 matches 12 bases. This CDR3 contains 19 residues. The trim removed 3 bases at V and 0 bases at J, leaving 12 bases unmatched. CDR1 and CDR2 from the germline V gene are SGHVS and FQNEAQ. The chain's CDR3 is CASSFRLAGGPGISYEQYF. CDR3 nucleotides: TGTGCCAGCAGCTTTAGGCTAGCGGGAGGGCCAGGGATCTCCTACGAGCAGTACTTC.

This clone was counted a single time. In the same sample, other DNA sequences code for this CDR3. CDR3 sequence (DNA): TGTGCCAGCAGTTTAAGGGGATATAGCAATCAGCCCCAGCATTTT. Its protein is CASSLRGYSNQPQHF. The chain employs TRBV28 and TRBJ1-5; TRBD1 might be the D (5 bases). V lost 2 bases and J lost 0, with 8 bases in between. This CDR3 region has 15 residues. Germline CDR1 is MDHEN and CDR2 is SYDVKM.

The V gene is TRBV4-2, the J gene TRBJ1-4, with unresolved D. The V end lost 4 bases, the J end lost 8 bases, and 11 bases lay between the germline ends. Germline lookup yields CDR1 LGHNA and CDR2 YNFKEQ. The CDR3 is made up of 13 amino acids. The CDR3 loop is CASSPPGREKLFF. The CDR3 coding sequence is TGTGCCAGCAGCCCCCCCGGGAGGGAAAAACTGTTTTTT.

J is TRBJ2-2 and V is TRBV4-1; D uncertain. The CDR3 is made up of 17 amino acids. The V gene lost 1 base and the J gene lost 5 bases, with 17 bases spanning the gap. The germline V gene has CDR1 MGHRA and CDR2 YSYEKL. The DNA for the CDR3 is TGCGCCAGCAGCCAAGCGCCAGTGTCCACTACTACCGGGGAGCTGTTTTTT. The encoded protein is CASSQAPVSTTTGELFF.

The chain recombines TRBV7-2 with TRBJ2-5, with 9 nucleotides matching TRBD2. From germline, CDR1 is SGHTA and CDR2 FQGNSA. The CDR3 totals 15 residues. V was clipped by 5 bases and J by 5 bases; unmatched bases: 9. CDR3 loop: CASSPNGAGGETQYF. The DNA for the CDR3 is TGTGCCAGCAGCCCTAATGGGGCGGGGGGGGAGACCCAGTACTTC.

The V and J genes are TRBV5-1 and TRBJ2-3; tentatively, D is TRBD1 (6 bases). V was pared by 6 bases and J by 6 bases, with 17 bases between. This CDR3 spans 14 amino acids. Germline-derived CDR1 and CDR2 are SGHRS and YFSETQ. CDR3 in amino acids: CASTQGGDGDTQYF. In DNA form, the CDR3 reads TGCGCCAGCACCCAAGGGGGAGATGGGGATACGCAGTATTTT.

The V gene is TRBV6-5, the J gene TRBJ2-5; 7 nucleotides match TRBD1. Trimming cost V 0 bases and J 5 bases; bases outside gene matches: 3. Per germline, CDR1 MNHEY and CDR2 SVGAGI. There are 14 residues in the CDR3. The CDR3 here is CASSYSDRRETQYF. The CDR3 nucleotides read TGTGCCAGCAGTTACTCGGACAGGAGGGAGACCCAGTACTTC.

The gene calls are TRBV5-1 and TRBJ1-1; D perhaps matches TRBD1 (5 bases). V was cut by 2 bases and J by 7 bases, with 12 bases left in between. The length of the CDR3 is 13 residues. Germline CDR1 reads SGHRS; CDR2 reads YFSETQ. Here the CDR3 reads CASSLEVGGEAFF. The CDR3 DNA follows: TGCGCCAGCAGCTTAGAGGTCGGGGGTGAAGCTTTCTTT.

The chain recombines TRBV5-1 with TRBJ2-5; 12 positions agree with TRBD2. The CDR3 covers 15 residues. Germline V gene data show CDR1 as SGHRS and CDR2 as YFSETQ. The J segment lost 2 bases and the V segment lost 4 bases, leaving 3 bases of the junction unmatched. The CDR3: CASSPGTSGQETQYF. CDR3 DNA sequence: TGCGCCAGCAGCCCAGGGACTAGCGGGCAAGAGACCCAGTACTTC.

V usage is TRBV7-9 and J usage is TRBJ1-4, with D possibly being TRBD1 (5 bases). The CDR3 is 14 residues long. V lost 4 bases, J lost 5 bases, and 11 bases lay in between. Germline assignment: CDR1 SEHNR and CDR2 FQNEAQ (reference sequence). CDR3 in amino acids: CASSSTGGNEKLFF. Written as DNA, the CDR3 is TGTGCCAGCAGCTCCACAGGAGGGAATGAAAAACTGTTTTTT.

The chain links TRBV9 to TRBJ1-6; no firm D call. This CDR3 is 14 amino acids long. V was shortened by 5 bases and J by 4 bases, with 10 bases between the two germline ends. Germline V lookup: CDR1 SGDLS, CDR2 YYNGEE. CDR3 bases: TGTGCCAGCAGGGGAGTCTTATATAATTCACCCCTCCACTTT. It translates to CASRGVLYNSPLHF.

The chain recombines TRBV28 with TRBJ2-3, with D tentatively TRBD2 (7 bases). From germline, CDR1 is MDHEN and CDR2 SYDVKM. Trimming took 7 bases from V and 4 from J, leaving 21 bases between them. The CDR3 loop spans 16 amino acids. CDR3 DNA: TGTGCCAGCACCGATCCGGGGGGCAAAGGGTCAGATACGCAGTATTTT. Translation gives CASTDPGGKGSDTQYF.

A few counts support this clone. The chain recombines TRBV11-2 with TRBJ1-6; 8 nucleotides match TRBD1. The J segment lost 10 bases and the V segment lost 5 bases, leaving 10 bases of the junction unmatched. CDR1 is SGHAT, CDR2 FQNNGV, per germline. The CDR3 spans 15 residues. CDR3 loop: CASSPRTGIESPLHF. CDR3 DNA sequence: TGTGCCAGCAGCCCTCGGACAGGGATAGAATCACCCCTCCACTTT.

CDR3 sequence reads: CASSLPGSNQPQHF. CDR3 bases: TGTGCCAGCAGTTTACCGGGTAGCAATCAGCCCCAGCATTTT. This sequence joins TRBV28 and TRBJ1-5; no firm D call. CDR1 is MDHEN, CDR2 SYDVKM, per germline. Between the trimmed V and J ends, which lost 2 bases and 0 bases, there was a span of 5 bases. The CDR3 is 14 amino acids.

This clone was recorded a few times. This rearrangement joins TRBV5-1 to TRBJ1-1; perhaps TRBD1 as D (6 bases). The CDR3 covers 16 residues. With 4 bases removed from V and 1 base from J, the gap between germline ends came to 17 bases. The germline V gene has CDR1 SGHRS and CDR2 YFSETQ. The CDR3 DNA reads as TGCGCCAGCAGCCCGGACCAACAGGGCCCGAACACTGAAGCTTTCTTT. Translating it yields CASSPDQQGPNTEAFF.

This chain connects TRBV6-6 to TRBJ2-7, with a weak D call TRBD2 (6 bases). CDR3 size: 14 residues. Germline V gene lookup returns CDR1 MNHNY and CDR2 SVGAGI (reference sequence). Deletions cut 4 bases from V and 4 bases from J, with 14 bases between. CDR3 nucleotides: TGTGCCAGCAGTTTTGAGCGGGCTGTTTACGAGCAGTACTTC. Translated: CASSFERAVYEQYF.

The rearrangement links TRBV28 to TRBJ1-5, with D perhaps TRBD1 (6 bases). Germline lookup yields CDR1 MDHEN and CDR2 SYDVKM. The CDR3 extends over 18 amino acids. Trimming took 3 bases from V and 2 from J, leaving 20 bases between them. The CDR3 loop reads CASSLSRDMFRGNQPQHF. The DNA of the CDR3 is TGTGCCAGCAGTTTGTCCCGGGACATGTTTCGCGGCAATCAGCCCCAGCATTTT.

The chain uses TRBV29-1 and TRBJ2-3; TRBD1 agrees at 10 bases. The CDR3 is 14 residues long. CDR1 and CDR2 (germline): SQVTM, ANQGSEA. V shed 5 bases and J 2 bases; nucleotides not matched to a gene: 4. CDR3 sequence: CSVTGTGVTDTQYF. The CDR3 DNA sequence: TGCAGCGTTACTGGGACAGGGGTCACAGATACGCAGTATTTT.

V is TRBV5-1 and J is TRBJ2-7, with a tentative D call TRBD2 (5 bases). There are 15 residues in the CDR3. The germline gives CDR1 SGHRS, CDR2 YFSETQ. V was shortened by 4 bases and J by 2 bases, with 16 bases between the two germline ends. The CDR3 here is CASSRTWGAPYEQYF. The CDR3, as DNA: TGCGCCAGCAGCCGGACGTGGGGAGCCCCCTACGAGCAGTACTTC.

The J gene is TRBJ2-1, the V gene TRBV6-5, with 8 bases fitting TRBD2. Per the germline V gene, CDR1 is MNHEY and CDR2 is SVGAGI. Trimming at V came to 2 bases and at J to 9 bases, leaving 3 bases not matched to a gene. The CDR3 is 13 residues long. CDR3 in amino acids: CASSYGLAFEQFF. The CDR3 coding sequence is TGTGCCAGCAGTTACGGACTAGCATTTGAGCAGTTCTTC.

This chain links TRBV4-1 with TRBJ1-2; 9 bases agree with TRBD1. Trimming cost V 4 bases and J 6 bases; bases outside gene matches: 6. The CDR3 is made up of 14 amino acids. Germline values: CDR1 MGHRA, CDR2 YSYEKL. CDR3 protein: CASSLGQGRNGYTF. CDR3 coding DNA: TGCGCCAGCAGCCTGGGACAGGGACGCAATGGCTACACCTTC.

This clone was found once. This sequence joins TRBV2 and TRBJ1-2, with TRBD1 identical over 8 bases. The CDR3 is 15 residues long. In germline, CDR1 is SNHLY, CDR2 FYNNEI. V was pared by 5 bases and J by 5 bases, with 10 bases of the junction left unmatched. In nucleotides, the CDR3 is TGTGCCAGCAGTTCACAGGGGGGCGCTGAGTATGGCTACACCTTC. Encoded protein: CASSSQGGAEYGYTF. Filled out from reference TRBV2 and TRBJ1-2, the complete variable domain reads EPEVTQTPSHQVTQMGQEVILRCVPISNHLYFYWYRQILGQKVEFLVSFYNNEISEKSEIFDDQFSVERPDGSNFTLKIRSTKLEDSAMYFCASSSQGGAEYGYTFGSGTRLTVV.

J is TRBJ2-1 and V is TRBV9, with a possible D match to TRBD1 (5 bases). This CDR3 is built from 14 residues. Per germline, CDR1 SGDLS and CDR2 YYNGEE. Trimming pared 0 bases from V and 8 bases from J, leaving 12 bases between. The chain's CDR3 is CASSVVQASDEQFF. As DNA, the CDR3 is TGTGCCAGCAGCGTAGTACAGGCAAGCGATGAGCAGTTCTTC.

The V call is TRBV28, the J call TRBJ2-7; a possible D gene is TRBD2 (6 bases). The germline gives CDR1 MDHEN, CDR2 SYDVKM. This CDR3 contains 14 residues. Trimming removed 2 bases from V and 4 bases from J, with 12 bases in between. Written as DNA, the CDR3 is TGTGCCAGCAGTTTACGGAGGGGTCGGTACGAGCAGTACTTC. Its protein is CASSLRRGRYEQYF. Full variable domain (rest looked up from reference TRBV28 and TRBJ2-7): DVKVTQSSRYLVKRTGEKVFLECVQDMDHENMFWYRQDPGLGLRLIYFSYDVKMKEKGDIPEGYSVSREKKERFSLILESASTNQTSMYLCASSLRRGRYEQYFGPGTRLTVT.

The chain has TRBV28 and TRBJ2-7, with D uncertain. The germline V gene encodes CDR1 MDHEN and CDR2 SYDVKM. The CDR3 consists of 14 residues. V dropped 6 bases and J dropped 0 bases, with 12 bases sitting between them. The CDR3 sequence: CASSDRRSSYEQYF. The CDR3 region has the DNA TGTGCCAGCAGCGACCGCCGGAGCTCCTACGAGCAGTACTTC.